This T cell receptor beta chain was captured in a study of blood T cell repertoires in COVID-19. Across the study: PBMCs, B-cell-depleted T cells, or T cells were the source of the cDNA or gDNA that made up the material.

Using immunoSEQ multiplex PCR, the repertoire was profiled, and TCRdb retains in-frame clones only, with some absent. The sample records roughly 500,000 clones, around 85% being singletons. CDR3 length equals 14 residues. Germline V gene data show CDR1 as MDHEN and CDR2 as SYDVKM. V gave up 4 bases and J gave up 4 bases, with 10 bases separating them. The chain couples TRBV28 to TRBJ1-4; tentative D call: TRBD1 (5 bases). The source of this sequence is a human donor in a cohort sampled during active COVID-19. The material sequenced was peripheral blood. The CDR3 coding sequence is TGTGCCAGCAGTTCAGGGTGGGTTAATGAAAAACTGTTTTTT. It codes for CASSSGWVNEKLFF.